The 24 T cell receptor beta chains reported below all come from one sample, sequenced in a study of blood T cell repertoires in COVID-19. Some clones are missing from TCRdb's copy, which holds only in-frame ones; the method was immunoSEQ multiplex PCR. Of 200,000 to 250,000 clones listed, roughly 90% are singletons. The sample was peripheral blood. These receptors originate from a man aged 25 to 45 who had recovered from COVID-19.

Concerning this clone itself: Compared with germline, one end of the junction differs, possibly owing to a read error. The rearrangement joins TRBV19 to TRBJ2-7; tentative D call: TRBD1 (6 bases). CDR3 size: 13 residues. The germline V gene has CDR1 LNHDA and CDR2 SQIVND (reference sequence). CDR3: CASSFQGSSEQYF. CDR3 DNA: TGTGCCAGTAGTTTTCAGGGGTCCTCCGAGCAGTACTTC.

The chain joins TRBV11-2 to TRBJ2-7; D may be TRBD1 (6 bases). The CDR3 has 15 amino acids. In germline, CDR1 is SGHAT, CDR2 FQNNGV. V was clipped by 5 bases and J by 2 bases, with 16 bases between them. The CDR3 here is CASSPTTGSAYEQYF. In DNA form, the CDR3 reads TGTGCCAGCAGCCCCACAACAGGGTCGGCCTACGAGCAGTACTTC.

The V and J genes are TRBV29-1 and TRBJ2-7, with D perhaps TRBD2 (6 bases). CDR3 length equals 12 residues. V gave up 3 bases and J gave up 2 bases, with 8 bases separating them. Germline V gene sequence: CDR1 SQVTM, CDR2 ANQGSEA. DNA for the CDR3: TGCAGCGTTGAGGGGACTCCCTACGAGCAGTACTTC. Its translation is CSVEGTPYEQYF.

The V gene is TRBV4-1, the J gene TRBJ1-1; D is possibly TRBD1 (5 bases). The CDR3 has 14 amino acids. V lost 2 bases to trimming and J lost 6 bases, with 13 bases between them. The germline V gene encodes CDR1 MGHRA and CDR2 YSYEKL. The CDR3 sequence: CASSQWGAGPEAFF. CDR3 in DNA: TGCGCCAGCAGCCAATGGGGCGCGGGACCTGAAGCTTTCTTT.

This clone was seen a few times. CDR3 region: CASSETFGYTF. Written as DNA, the CDR3 is TGTGCCAGCAGTGAGACTTTTGGCTACACCTTC. V is TRBV2 and J is TRBJ1-2; D unclear. The germline V and J ends were trimmed by 3 bases and 7 bases, with 6 bases remaining between them. There are 11 residues in the CDR3. Germline lookup yields CDR1 SNHLY and CDR2 FYNNEI. Full variable domain (outside the CDR3, taken from reference TRBV2 and TRBJ1-2): EPEVTQTPSHQVTQMGQEVILRCVPISNHLYFYWYRQILGQKVEFLVSFYNNEISEKSEIFDDQFSVERPDGSNFTLKIRSTKLEDSAMYFCASSETFGYTFGSGTRLTVV.

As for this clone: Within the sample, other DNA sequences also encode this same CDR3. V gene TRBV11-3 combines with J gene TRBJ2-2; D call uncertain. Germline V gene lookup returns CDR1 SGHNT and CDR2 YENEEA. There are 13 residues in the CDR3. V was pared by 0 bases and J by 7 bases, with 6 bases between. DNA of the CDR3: TGTGCCAGCAGCTTAGATCGCGTCGGGGAGCTGTTTTTT. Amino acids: CASSLDRVGELFF.

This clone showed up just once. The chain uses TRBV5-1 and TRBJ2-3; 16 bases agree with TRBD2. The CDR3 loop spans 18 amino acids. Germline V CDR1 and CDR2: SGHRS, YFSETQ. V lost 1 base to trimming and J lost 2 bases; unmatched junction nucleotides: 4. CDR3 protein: CASSLQGLAGGTTDTQYF. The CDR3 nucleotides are TGCGCCAGCAGCTTGCAGGGACTAGCGGGGGGGACCACAGATACGCAGTATTTT. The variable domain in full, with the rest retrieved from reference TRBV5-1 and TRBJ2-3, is KAGVTQTPRYLIKTRGQQVTLSCSPISGHRSVSWYQQTPGQGLQFLFEYFSETQRNKGNFPGRFSGRQFSNSRSEMNVSTLELGDSALYLCASSLQGLAGGTTDTQYFGPGTRLTVL.

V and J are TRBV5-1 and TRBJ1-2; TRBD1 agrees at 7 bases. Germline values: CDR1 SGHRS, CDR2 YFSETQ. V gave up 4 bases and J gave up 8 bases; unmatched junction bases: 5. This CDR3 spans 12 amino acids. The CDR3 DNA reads TGCGCCAGCAGCGCTCAGGGGGAAGGCTACACCTTC. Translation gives CASSAQGEGYTF. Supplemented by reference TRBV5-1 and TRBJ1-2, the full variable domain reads KAGVTQTPRYLIKTRGQQVTLSCSPISGHRSVSWYQQTPGQGLQFLFEYFSETQRNKGNFPGRFSGRQFSNSRSEMNVSTLELGDSALYLCASSAQGEGYTFGSGTRLTVV.

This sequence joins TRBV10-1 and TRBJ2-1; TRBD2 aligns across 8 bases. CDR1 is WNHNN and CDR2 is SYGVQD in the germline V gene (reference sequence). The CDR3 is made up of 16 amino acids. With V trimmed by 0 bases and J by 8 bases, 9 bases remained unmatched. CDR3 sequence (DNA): TGCGCCAGCAGTGAGTCGTGGGACGGGGGGGCCTATGAGCAGTTCTTC. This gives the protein CASSESWDGGAYEQFF.

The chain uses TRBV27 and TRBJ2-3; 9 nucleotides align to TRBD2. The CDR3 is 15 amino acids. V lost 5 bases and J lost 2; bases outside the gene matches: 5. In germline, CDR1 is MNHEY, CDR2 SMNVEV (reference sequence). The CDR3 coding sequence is TGTGCCAGCAGTCCAAGCGGGGGGCACACAGATACGCAGTATTTT. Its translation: CASSPSGGHTDTQYF.

CDR3 sequence: CASSQDSNRLRGYEQYF. The CDR3 coding sequence is TGCGCCAGCAGCCAAGATAGTAATAGGCTAAGAGGCTACGAGCAGTACTTC. This sequence joins TRBV4-1 and TRBJ2-7, with no clear D. Per the germline V gene, CDR1 is MGHRA and CDR2 is YSYEKL. Trimming stripped 0 bases from V and 3 bases from J, with 18 bases between. This CDR3 has 17 amino acids.

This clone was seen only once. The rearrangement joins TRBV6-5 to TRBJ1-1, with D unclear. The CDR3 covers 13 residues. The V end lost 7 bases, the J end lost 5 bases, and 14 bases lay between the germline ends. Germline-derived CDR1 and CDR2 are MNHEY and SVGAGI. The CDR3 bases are TGTGCCAGCACCGTCGAGGTGCGGACTGAAGCTTTCTTT. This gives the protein CASTVEVRTEAFF.

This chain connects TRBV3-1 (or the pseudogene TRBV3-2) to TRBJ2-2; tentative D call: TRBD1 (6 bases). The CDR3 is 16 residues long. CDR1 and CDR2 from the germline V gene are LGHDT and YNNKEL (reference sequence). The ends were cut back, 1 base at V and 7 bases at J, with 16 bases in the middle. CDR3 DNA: TGTGCCAGCAGCCAAGGCTTTGGCAGGGGTGGCGGGGAGCTGTTTTTT. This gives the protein CASSQGFGRGGGELFF.

The CDR3 bases are TGTGCCAGCAGCCCACAGGGGGCTGTGATTAGCACTGAAGCTTTCTTT. This translates into CASSPQGAVISTEAFF. The V gene is TRBV5-6, the J gene TRBJ1-1; the match to TRBD1 covers 9 bases. This CDR3 comprises 16 residues. J gave up 4 bases and V 4 bases, and 11 bases lay outside the gene matches. The germline CDR1 and CDR2 sequences are SGHDT and YYEEEE.

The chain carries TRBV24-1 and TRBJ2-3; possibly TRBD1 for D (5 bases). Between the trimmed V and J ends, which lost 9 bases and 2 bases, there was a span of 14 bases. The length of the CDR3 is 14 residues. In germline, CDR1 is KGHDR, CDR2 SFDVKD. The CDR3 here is CATAQGLHTDTQYF. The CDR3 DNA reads TGTGCCACCGCGCAGGGCCTACACACAGATACGCAGTATTTT.

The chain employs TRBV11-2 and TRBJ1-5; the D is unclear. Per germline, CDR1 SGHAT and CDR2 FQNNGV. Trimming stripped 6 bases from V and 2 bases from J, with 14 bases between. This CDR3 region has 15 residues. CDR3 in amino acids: CASRPNTQGNQPQHF. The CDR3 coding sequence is TGTGCCAGCAGACCGAATACCCAGGGCAATCAGCCCCAGCATTTT. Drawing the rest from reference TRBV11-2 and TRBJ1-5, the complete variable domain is EAGVAQSPRYKIIEKRQSVAFWCNPISGHATLYWYQQILGQGPKLLIQFQNNGVVDDSQLPKDRFSAERLKGVDSTLKIQPAKLEDSAVYLCASRPNTQGNQPQHFGDGTRLSIL.

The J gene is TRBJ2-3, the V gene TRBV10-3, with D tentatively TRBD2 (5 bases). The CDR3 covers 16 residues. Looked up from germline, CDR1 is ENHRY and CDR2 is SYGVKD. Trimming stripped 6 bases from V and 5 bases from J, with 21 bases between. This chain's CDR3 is CAIRPGEGRPGDTQYF. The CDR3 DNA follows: TGTGCCATCAGACCCGGTGAGGGCAGACCTGGAGATACGCAGTATTTT.

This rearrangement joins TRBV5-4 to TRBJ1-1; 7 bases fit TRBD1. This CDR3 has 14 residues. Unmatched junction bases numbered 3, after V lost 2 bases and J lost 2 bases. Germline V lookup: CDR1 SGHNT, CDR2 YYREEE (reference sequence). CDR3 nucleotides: TGTGCCAGCAGCTTTAAGGGGGCAAACACTGAAGCTTTCTTT. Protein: CASSFKGANTEAFF.

The CDR3 loop reads CASISQGTGRVGQYF. The CDR3 region has the DNA TGTGCCAGCATCTCTCAGGGGACAGGGAGGGTAGGGCAGTACTTC. The rearrangement links TRBV28 to TRBJ2-7; TRBD1 agrees at 9 bases. Looked up from germline, CDR1 is MDHEN and CDR2 is SYDVKM. There are 15 residues in the CDR3. Trimming at V came to 7 bases and at J to 9 bases, leaving 16 bases not matched to a gene.

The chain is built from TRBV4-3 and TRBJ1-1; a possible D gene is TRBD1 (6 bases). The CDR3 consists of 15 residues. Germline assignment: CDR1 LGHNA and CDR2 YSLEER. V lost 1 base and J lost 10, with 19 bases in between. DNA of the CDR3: TGCGCCAGCAGCCAAGCCCACGACAGGCCGAGGCGAGCTTTCTTT. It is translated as CASSQAHDRPRRAFF.

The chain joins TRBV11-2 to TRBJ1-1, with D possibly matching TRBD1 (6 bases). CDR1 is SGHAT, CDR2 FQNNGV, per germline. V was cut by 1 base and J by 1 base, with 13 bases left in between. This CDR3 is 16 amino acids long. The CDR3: CASSLVWGQGNTEAFF. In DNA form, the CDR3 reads TGTGCCAGCAGCTTAGTGTGGGGGCAAGGGAACACTGAAGCTTTCTTT.

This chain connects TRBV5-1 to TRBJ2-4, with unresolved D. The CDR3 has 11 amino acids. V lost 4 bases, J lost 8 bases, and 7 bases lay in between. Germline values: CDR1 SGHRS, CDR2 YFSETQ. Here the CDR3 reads CASSLMDIQYF. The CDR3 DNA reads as TGCGCCAGCAGCCTAATGGACATTCAGTACTTC.

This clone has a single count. For the CDR3, the DNA is TGTGCCAGCAGGGGCGGGGACCCCTACGAGCAGTACTTC. Translation gives CASRGGDPYEQYF. The chain joins TRBV2 to TRBJ2-7, with a tentative D call TRBD2 (6 bases). The germline V gene has CDR1 SNHLY and CDR2 FYNNEI. The germline V and J ends were trimmed by 6 bases and 2 bases, with 11 bases remaining between them. The CDR3 consists of 13 residues. The full variable domain, its missing parts supplied by reference TRBV2 and TRBJ2-7, is EPEVTQTPSHQVTQMGQEVILRCVPISNHLYFYWYRQILGQKVEFLVSFYNNEISEKSEIFDDQFSVERPDGSNFTLKIRSTKLEDSAMYFCASRGGDPYEQYFGPGTRLTVT.

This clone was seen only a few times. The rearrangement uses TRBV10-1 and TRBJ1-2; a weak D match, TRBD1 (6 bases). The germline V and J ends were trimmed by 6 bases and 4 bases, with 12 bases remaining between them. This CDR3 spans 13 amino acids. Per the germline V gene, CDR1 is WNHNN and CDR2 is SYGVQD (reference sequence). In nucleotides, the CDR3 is TGCGCCAGCAGCGAACGGACAGCCTATGGCTACACCTTC. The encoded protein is CASSERTAYGYTF.